The 16 T cell receptor beta chains listed next were all sequenced from one sample in a study of breast tumors, draining lymph nodes, adjacent tissues. TCRdb used MiXCR to reprocess the multiplex PCR reads, holding one entry per CDR3 protein. This sample has around 130,000 distinct CDR3 sequences, with 21% found just once. The lymph nodes were axillary draining lymph nodes from breast cancer patients. Sample: axillary lymph node tissue. The receptors were gathered from a female donor with breast cancer. Some clones in this sample may be carry-over from other donors' samples.

V and J are TRBV28 and TRBJ2-5, with a weak D call TRBD1 (8 bases). The CDR3 runs 15 residues. Germline V gives CDR1 MDHEN, CDR2 SYDVKM. Trimming shortened V by 2 bases and J by 4 bases, and 14 bases separated the two germline ends. The CDR3, as DNA: TGTGCCAGCAGTTTACACAGGGGGGGTTCAGAGACCCAGTACTTC. Amino acid sequence: CASSLHRGGSETQYF.

This clonotype was detected ten times or more. The chain links TRBV5-8 to TRBJ2-5; no firm D call. Per the germline V gene, CDR1 is SGHTS and CDR2 is YDEGEE. The ends were cut back, 1 base at V and 13 bases at J, with 11 bases in the middle. This CDR3 has 11 residues. The CDR3 DNA reads as TGTGCCAGCAGCTTGCTTTACGGGTTGTACTTC. Protein sequence: CASSLLYGLYF.

This clonotype was counted only a few times. The chain uses TRBV28 and TRBJ1-3; 8 bases fit TRBD1. The CDR3 contains 19 residues. From germline, CDR1 is MDHEN and CDR2 SYDVKM. V shed 2 bases, J shed 0 bases, and the junction held 12 bases outside the gene matches. This CDR3 is CASSLRGFGDRSSGNTIYF. The CDR3 DNA is TGTGCCAGCAGTTTAAGGGGCTTTGGGGACAGGAGCTCTGGAAACACCATATATTTT.

In this sample, this clonotype turned up many times. This chain uses TRBV11-2 with TRBJ2-7, with D tentatively TRBD2 (6 bases). The germline CDR1 and CDR2 sequences are SGHAT and FQNNGV. Trimming removed 8 bases at V and 2 bases at J, with 19 bases between. The CDR3 is 15 residues long. CDR3 DNA: TGTGCCAGCGCTTCTAAGGAGGGACTCACCTACGAGCAGTACTTC. Protein: CASASKEGLTYEQYF.

This clonotype was detected ten times or more. J is TRBJ1-6 and V is TRBV30, with D perhaps TRBD1 (5 bases). The V gene lost 4 bases and the J gene lost 8 bases, with 12 bases spanning the gap. This CDR3 has 13 residues. CDR1 is GTSNPN, CDR2 SVGIG, per germline (reference sequence). CDR3 sequence reads: CAWNGGAYSPLHF. CDR3 DNA sequence: TGTGCCTGGAACGGAGGGGCTTATTCACCCCTCCACTTT.

In this sample, this clonotype turned up a few times. The rearrangement links TRBV19 to TRBJ2-2; no reliable D call. The CDR3 sequence is 14 residues long. V was clipped by 1 base and J by 5 bases, with 8 bases between them. Germline V gene lookup returns CDR1 LNHDA and CDR2 SQIVND (reference sequence). The CDR3: CASSIGQSTGELFF. The CDR3 DNA is TGTGCCAGTAGTATAGGGCAGAGTACCGGGGAGCTGTTTTTT.

The sample holds many counts of this clonotype. V is TRBV5-1 and J is TRBJ1-6; D is unresolved. Germline CDR1 reads SGHRS; CDR2 reads YFSETQ. With 1 base removed from V and 8 bases from J, the gap between germline ends came to 7 bases. The CDR3 is made up of 13 amino acids. CDR3 nucleotide sequence: TGCGCCAGCAGCTTGTTCGCGGATTCACCCCTCCACTTT. Translated, it gives CASSLFADSPLHF. The whole variable domain, remainder taken from reference TRBV5-1 and TRBJ1-6, is KAGVTQTPRYLIKTRGQQVTLSCSPISGHRSVSWYQQTPGQGLQFLFEYFSETQRNKGNFPGRFSGRQFSNSRSEMNVSTLELGDSALYLCASSLFADSPLHFGNGTRLTVT.

In this sample, this clonotype turned up many times. The rearrangement joins TRBV11-2 to TRBJ1-3; 8 positions match TRBD1. This CDR3 comprises 15 residues. CDR1 is SGHAT, CDR2 FQNNGV, per germline. V shed 6 bases, J shed 0 bases, and the junction held 4 bases outside the gene matches. The CDR3 protein is CASSRDRNSGNTIYF. The CDR3, as DNA: TGTGCCAGCAGTCGGGACAGGAACTCTGGAAACACCATATATTTT. Complete variable domain (other parts from reference TRBV11-2 and TRBJ1-3): EAGVAQSPRYKIIEKRQSVAFWCNPISGHATLYWYQQILGQGPKLLIQFQNNGVVDDSQLPKDRFSAERLKGVDSTLKIQPAKLEDSAVYLCASSRDRNSGNTIYFGEGSWLTVV.

This clonotype was detected a few times. The V and J genes are TRBV11-2 and TRBJ2-1; TRBD2 aligns across 11 bases. Germline loops: CDR1 SGHAT, CDR2 FQNNGV. The trim removed 5 bases at V and 0 bases at J, leaving 3 bases unmatched. The CDR3 sequence is 16 residues long. CDR3 protein: CASSLLAGASYNEQFF. The CDR3 nucleotides read TGTGCCAGCAGCCTACTAGCGGGGGCCTCCTACAATGAGCAGTTCTTC.

The rearrangement joins TRBV28 to TRBJ2-1; D might be TRBD2 (6 bases). Germline assignment: CDR1 MDHEN and CDR2 SYDVKM. There are 15 residues in the CDR3. The V and J ends lost 6 bases and 9 bases respectively, with 21 bases between them. This chain's CDR3 is CASRPADYVKVEQFF. CDR3 DNA sequence: TGTGCCAGCAGACCAGCGGACTATGTTAAGGTTGAGCAGTTCTTC.

This clonotype has only a few counts. The chain has TRBV7-2 and TRBJ2-4, with D possibly TRBD1 on 5 matching bases. V lost 0 bases and J lost 3, with 15 bases in between. CDR3 size: 17 residues. The germline gives CDR1 SGHTA, CDR2 FQGNSA. The CDR3 here is CASSLAAGSLGKNIQYF. As DNA, the CDR3 is TGTGCCAGCAGCTTAGCAGCAGGGTCCTTAGGCAAAAACATTCAGTACTTC. The complete variable domain, with remaining parts taken from reference TRBV7-2 and TRBJ2-4, reads GAGVSQSPSNKVTEKGKDVELRCDPISGHTALYWYRQSLGQGLEFLIYFQGNSAPDKSGLPSDRFSAERTGGSVSTLTIQRTQQEDSAVYLCASSLAAGSLGKNIQYFGAGTRLSVL.

There are a few counts of this clonotype. V gene TRBV19 combines with J gene TRBJ2-2, with 13 bases that match TRBD2. CDR1 is LNHDA and CDR2 is SQIVND in the germline V gene (reference sequence). This CDR3 region has 17 residues. Unmatched junction bases numbered 6, after V lost 3 bases and J lost 5 bases. The CDR3 coding sequence is TGTGCCAGTAGTATCCCCCCGGGACTAGCGGGGACCGGGGAGCTGTTTTTT. Protein: CASSIPPGLAGTGELFF.

Points on this clonotype: Since a much larger clone is just one base distant, this may be a read error. J is TRBJ2-3 and V is TRBV11-1; perhaps TRBD2 as D (6 bases). The CDR3 has 12 residues. Germline CDR1 reads SGHAT; CDR2 reads FQDESV (reference sequence). This chain's CDR3 is CPSSATRDTQYF. CDR3 sequence (DNA): TGTCCCAGCAGCGCGACTAGAGATACGCAGTATTTT.

About this clonotype itself: This may arise from a read error, as a much more abundant clone is one base away. The chain links TRBV11-2 to TRBJ2-7; 10 positions agree with TRBD2. V was clipped by 0 bases and J by 9 bases; unmatched bases: 8. The CDR3 is 15 residues long. The germline V gene encodes CDR1 SGHAT and CDR2 FQNNGV. The CDR3: CASSLDPSGSGGQYF. CDR3 in DNA: TGTGCCAGCAGCTTAGATCCTAGCGGGAGTGGCGGGCAGTACTTC.

This clonotype has at least ten counts. J is TRBJ1-6 and V is TRBV4-2, with unresolved D. The germline CDR1 and CDR2 sequences are LGHNA and YNFKEQ. The CDR3 contains 15 residues. V gave up 0 bases and J gave up 4 bases, with 7 bases separating them. This CDR3 reads CASSQESLYNSPLHF. CDR3 bases: TGTGCCAGCAGCCAAGAATCACTATATAATTCACCCCTCCACTTT.

This clonotype was observed at least ten times. The V call is TRBV11-2, the J call TRBJ2-5, with unresolved D. The CDR3 consists of 11 residues. Germline values: CDR1 SGHAT, CDR2 FQNNGV. Trimming shortened V by 5 bases and J by 8 bases, and 9 bases separated the two germline ends. Here the CDR3 reads CASSPGDTQYF. CDR3 DNA sequence: TGTGCCAGCAGCCCAGGCGATACCCAGTACTTC. The full variable domain, in which reference TRBV11-2 and TRBJ2-5 provide the parts outside the CDR3, is EAGVAQSPRYKIIEKRQSVAFWCNPISGHATLYWYQQILGQGPKLLIQFQNNGVVDDSQLPKDRFSAERLKGVDSTLKIQPAKLEDSAVYLCASSPGDTQYFGPGTRLLVL.